Listed below are T cell receptor beta chains from one sample, sequenced in a study of PD-1 blockade in classical Hodgkin lymphoma. The table came from immunoSEQ multiplex PCR; TCRdb's copy has only in-frame clones and leaves some out. The sample carries around 34,000 clones, over 65% recorded once. The sequenced sample was peripheral blood mononuclear cells (PBMCs), obtained before the second cycle of nivolumab. The source of these receptors is a human donor with classical Hodgkin lymphoma. Both conserved end residues are part of each CDR3. A D gene is named only where the DNA matches it firmly. A clone size is listed for some rows: how often the clone was seen (once, few, many), or a class if it is expanded.

clone_size j_call d_call v_call cdr3_aa cdr3_nt
- TRBJ1-4 TRBD1 TRBV9 CASSPDRVNEKLFF TGTGCCAGCAGCCCAGACAGGGTCAATGAAAAACTGTTTTTT
- TRBJ1-4 - TRBV19 CASSPVSGRGEKLFF TGTGCCAGTAGTCCCGTTTCAGGGAGAGGAGAAAAACTGTTTTTT
- TRBJ2-7 - TRBV5-1 CASSLAWGDEQYF TGCGCCAGCAGCTTGGCCTGGGGTGACGAGCAGTACTTC
few TRBJ2-5 - TRBV19 CASSEGWGETQYF TGTGCCAGTAGTGAGGGGTGGGGCGAGACCCAGTACTTC
- TRBJ2-7 - TRBV5-6 CASSLGRRWEYEQYF TGTGCCAGCAGCTTGGGCCGACGCTGGGAATACGAGCAGTACTTC
- TRBJ2-3 - TRBV5-4 CASSFVRQGTDTQYF TGTGCCAGCAGCTTTGTTAGACAGGGCACAGATACGCAGTATTTT
- TRBJ2-5 TRBD2 TRBV28 CASGTSGGAETQYF TGTGCCAGCGGGACTAGCGGGGGGGCTGAGACCCAGTACTTC
- TRBJ2-5 - TRBV29-1 CSVGQGRETQYF TGCAGCGTTGGGCAGGGCCGGGAGACCCAGTACTTC
- TRBJ1-3 - TRBV11-2 CASSLVRGHFSGNTIYF TGTGCCAGCAGCTTAGTTCGGGGGCATTTCTCTGGAAACACCATATATTTT
- TRBJ1-1 - TRBV4-2 CASSRETVNTEAFF TGTGCCAGCAGCCGAGAGACGGTGAACACTGAAGCTTTCTTT
- TRBJ1-2 - TRBV7-2 CASSSIGGYGYTF TGTGCCAGCAGCTCAATCGGGGGCTATGGCTACACCTTC
few TRBJ1-5 - TRBV19 CASSMARGNQPQHF TGTGCCAGTAGTATGGCCAGGGGTAATCAGCCCCAGCATTTT
- TRBJ1-5 - TRBV6-1 CASRRPGGNQPQHF TGTGCCAGCAGAAGACCGGGGGGCAATCAGCCCCAGCATTTT
- TRBJ2-2 - TRBV6-5 CASSYSRELFF TGTGCCAGCAGTTACTCGCGAGAGCTGTTTTTT